This is a list of T cell receptor beta chains from one sample in a study of cytomegalovirus exposure and HLA in healthy donors. Profiled with immunoSEQ multiplex PCR; TCRdb holds only in-frame clones, not every one. Among under 200,000 clones listed, 80% were seen once. What was sequenced was PBMCs. The source is a man aged 40-50 years in good health and CMV-seronegative. CDR3s include the opening cysteine and the closing phenylalanine or tryptophan. D genes are given only for firm matches. The size field is filled for only some rows; it gives once, few, many or a size class.

j_gene | v_gene | abundance | d_gene | CDR3aa | CDR3nt
TRBJ2-7 | TRBV5-1 | . | TRBD1 | CASSWGQGNSYEQYF | TGCGCCAGCAGCTGGGGACAGGGAAACTCCTACGAGCAGTACTTC
TRBJ1-3 | TRBV4-3 | few | . | CASSQDRVAGNTIYF | TGCGCCAGCAGCCAAGACCGGGTTGCTGGAAACACCATATATTTT
TRBJ2-5 | TRBV5-4 | . | TRBD2 | CASSPGLAGHETQYF | TGTGCCAGCAGCCCGGGACTAGCGGGACACGAGACCCAGTACTTC
TRBJ2-2 | TRBV4-3 | . | TRBD2 | CASSPYPGLANTGELFF | TGCGCCAGCAGCCCCTACCCCGGACTAGCAAACACCGGGGAGCTGTTTTTT
TRBJ1-6 | TRBV7-9 | . | . | CASSSPGFNSPLHF | TGTGCCAGCAGCAGTCCAGGGTTTAATTCACCCCTCCACTTT
TRBJ2-5 | TRBV25-1 | . | . | CASSGGWEQYF | TGTGCCAGCAGTGGAGGGTGGGAGCAGTACTTC
TRBJ2-6 | TRBV7-6 | . | . | CASSSGMGGANVLTF | TGTGCCAGCAGCTCAGGGATGGGTGGGGCCAACGTCCTGACTTTC
TRBJ2-7 | TRBV4-3 | once | TRBD2 | CASSPNTGGRYEQYF | TGCGCCAGCAGCCCCAACACGGGGGGGAGATACGAGCAGTACTTC
TRBJ1-4 | TRBV27 | . | . | CASSFFQGREKLFF | TGTGCCAGCAGTTTCTTCCAGGGGCGAGAAAAACTGTTTTTT
TRBJ2-1 | TRBV4-1 | . | . | CASSQSSRSSYNEQFF | TGCGCCAGCAGCCAATCTTCTAGGAGCTCCTACAATGAGCAGTTCTTC
TRBJ2-7 | TRBV4-3 | . | . | CASSQDRLQSYEQYF | TGCGCCAGCAGCCAAGATCGGTTACAGAGCTACGAGCAGTACTTC
TRBJ1-1 | TRBV5-1 | . | TRBD1 | CASSWDRRTMNTEAFF | TGCGCCAGCAGCTGGGACAGGAGAACCATGAACACTGAAGCTTTCTTT
TRBJ2-7 | TRBV7-9 | . | TRBD1 | CASSLCIKTGGVCEQYF | TGTGCCAGCAGCTTATGTATAAAGACAGGGGGCGTTTGCGAGCAGTACTTC
TRBJ2-3 | TRBV5-1 | . | . | CASSRWTVRDTQYF | TGCGCCAGCAGCCGGTGGACAGTCCGGGATACGCAGTATTTT
TRBJ1-2 | TRBV6-5 | . | . | CASSYSYGRALYGYTF | TGTGCCAGCAGTTACTCGTATGGGCGGGCACTCTATGGCTACACCTTC
TRBJ1-4 | TRBV7-2 | . | TRBD1 | CASSGGQGVNEKLFF | TGTGCCAGCAGCGGGGGACAGGGCGTTAATGAAAAACTGTTTTTT
TRBJ2-2 | TRBV7-3 | . | TRBD2 | CASSLGLAGRGTGELFF | TGTGCCAGCAGCCTCGGACTAGCGGGAAGGGGTACCGGGGAGCTGTTTTTT